The sequence of this T cell receptor beta chain was determined in a study of CD8 T cells in Susac syndrome. V shed 6 bases and J 5 bases; nucleotides not matched to a gene: 5. The CDR3 has 12 amino acids. Germline V gene sequence: CDR1 SQVTM, CDR2 ANQGSEA. Random hexamers primed reverse transcription of about 0.45 to 1 ug RNA. TCRdb used MiXCR to reprocess the immunoSEQ multiplex PCR reads, holding one entry per CDR3 protein. Of roughly 140,000 distinct CDR3 sequences detected, approximately 95% appear once; the ten largest clones hold roughly 0.15%. The V call is TRBV29-1, the J call TRBJ1-1; the match to TRBD1 covers 8 bases. The sample taken for sequencing was CD4+ T cells from PBMCs. This TCR came from a human donor with Susac syndrome. The CDR3 DNA reads TGCAGCGTGGGCCAGGGGGCTACTGAAGCTTTCTTT. Its protein product is CSVGQGATEAFF.